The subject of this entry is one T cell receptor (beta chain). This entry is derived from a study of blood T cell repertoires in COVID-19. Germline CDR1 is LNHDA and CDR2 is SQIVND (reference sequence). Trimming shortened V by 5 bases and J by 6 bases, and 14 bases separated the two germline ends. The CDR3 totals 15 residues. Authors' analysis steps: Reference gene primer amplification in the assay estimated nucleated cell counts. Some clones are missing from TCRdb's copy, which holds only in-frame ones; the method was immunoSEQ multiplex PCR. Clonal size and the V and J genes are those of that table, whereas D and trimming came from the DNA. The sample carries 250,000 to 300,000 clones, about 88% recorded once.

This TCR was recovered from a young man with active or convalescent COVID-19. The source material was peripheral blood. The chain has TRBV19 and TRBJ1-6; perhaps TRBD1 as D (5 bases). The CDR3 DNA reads TGTGCCAGTAGTTACAGGCCCTCAACTAATTCACCCCTCCACTTT. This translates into CASSYRPSTNSPLHF.